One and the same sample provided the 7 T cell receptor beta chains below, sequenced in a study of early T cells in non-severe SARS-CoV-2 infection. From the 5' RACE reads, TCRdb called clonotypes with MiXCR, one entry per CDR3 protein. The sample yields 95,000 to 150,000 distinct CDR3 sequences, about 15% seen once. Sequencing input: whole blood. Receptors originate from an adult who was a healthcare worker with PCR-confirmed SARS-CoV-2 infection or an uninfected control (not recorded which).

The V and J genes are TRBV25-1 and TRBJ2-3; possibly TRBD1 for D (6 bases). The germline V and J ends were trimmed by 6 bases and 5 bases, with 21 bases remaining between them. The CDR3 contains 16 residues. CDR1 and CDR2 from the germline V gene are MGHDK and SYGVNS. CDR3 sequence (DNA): TGTGCCAGCAGATCACGGCTGGGGGCCGGGTTAGATACGCAGTATTTT. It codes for CASRSRLGAGLDTQYF.

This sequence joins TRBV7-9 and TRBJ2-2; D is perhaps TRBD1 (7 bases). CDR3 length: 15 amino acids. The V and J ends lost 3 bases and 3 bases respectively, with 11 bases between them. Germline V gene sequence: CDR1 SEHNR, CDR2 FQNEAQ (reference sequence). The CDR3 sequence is CASSLQGGDTGELFF. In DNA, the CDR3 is TGTGCCAGCAGCTTGCAGGGGGGCGACACCGGGGAGCTGTTTTTT.

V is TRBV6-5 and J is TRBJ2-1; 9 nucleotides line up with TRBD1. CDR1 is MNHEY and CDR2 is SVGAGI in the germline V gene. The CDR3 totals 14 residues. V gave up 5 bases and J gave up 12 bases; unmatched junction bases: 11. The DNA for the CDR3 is TGTGCCAGCAGTGGGAGACAGGGGGAAAGTGGGCAGTTCTTC. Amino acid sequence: CASSGRQGESGQFF.

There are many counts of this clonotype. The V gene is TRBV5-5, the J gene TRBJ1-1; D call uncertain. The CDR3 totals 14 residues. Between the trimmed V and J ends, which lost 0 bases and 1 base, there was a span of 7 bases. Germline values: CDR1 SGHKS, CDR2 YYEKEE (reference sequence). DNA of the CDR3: TGTGCCAGCAGCTTGGTGGCAGAGAACACTGAAGCTTTCTTT. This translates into CASSLVAENTEAFF.

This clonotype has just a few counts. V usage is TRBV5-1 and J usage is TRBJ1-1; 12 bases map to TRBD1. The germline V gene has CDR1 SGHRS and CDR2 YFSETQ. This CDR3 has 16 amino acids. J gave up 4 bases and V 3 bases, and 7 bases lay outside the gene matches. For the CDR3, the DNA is TGCGCCAGCAGCTCAGGGACAGGGGGCGGCGGCACTGAAGCTTTCTTT. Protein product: CASSSGTGGGGTEAFF.

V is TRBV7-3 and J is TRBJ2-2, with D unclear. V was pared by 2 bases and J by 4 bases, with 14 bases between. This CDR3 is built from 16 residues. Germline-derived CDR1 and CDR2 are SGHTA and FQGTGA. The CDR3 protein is CASSLDPDWGTGELFF. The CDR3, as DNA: TGTGCCAGCAGCTTAGATCCAGATTGGGGCACCGGGGAGCTGTTTTTT. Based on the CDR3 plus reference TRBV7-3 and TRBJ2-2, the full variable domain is GAGVSQTPSNKVTEKGKYVELRCDPISGHTALYWYRQSLGQGPEFLIYFQGTGAADDSGLPNDRFFAVRPEGSVSTLKIQRTERGDSAVYLCASSLDPDWGTGELFFGEGSRLTVL.

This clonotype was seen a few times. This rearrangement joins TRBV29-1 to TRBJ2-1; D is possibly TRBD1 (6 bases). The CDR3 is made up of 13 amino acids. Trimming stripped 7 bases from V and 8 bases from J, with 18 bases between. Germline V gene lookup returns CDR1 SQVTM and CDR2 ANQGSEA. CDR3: CSAERSQGDEQFF. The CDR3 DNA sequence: TGCAGCGCCGAGAGGTCACAGGGAGATGAGCAGTTCTTC.